Following are 10 T cell receptor beta chains from one sample sequenced in a study of T cell repertoires in cytomegalovirus infection. TCRdb recomputed calls from the reads with MiXCR, one row per CDR3 protein. The table lists roughly 500,000 distinct CDR3 sequences, about 11% of them singletons, with roughly 10% in the top ten. Input material: PBMCs. The receptors stem from a human donor in good health (CMV status not recorded). Some clones in this sample may be carry-over from other donors' samples.

Comment on this clonotype: Its ends do not fully match the called genes, so a read error is possible. J is TRBJ2-7 and V is TRBV15; the D gene could be TRBD1 or TRBD2 (5 bases each). Germline assignment: CDR1 LNHNV and CDR2 YYDKDF (reference sequence). This CDR3 spans 15 amino acids. The CDR3 DNA reads TGTGCCACCAGCAGAGGTTCCGGGACCTCATATATTTTAGACTTC. Translated: CATSRGSGTSYILDF.

Ten or more counts support this clonotype. The chain uses TRBV7-6 and TRBJ1-4, with D possibly TRBD1 on 5 matching bases. V was pared by 1 base and J by 6 bases, with 9 bases between. The CDR3 totals 14 residues. Per germline, CDR1 SGHVS and CDR2 FNYEAQ. DNA for the CDR3: TGTGCCAGCAGCTTAGGAAGGGGAGATGAAAAACTGTTTTTT. This codes for CASSLGRGDEKLFF.

This clonotype was counted at least ten times. The chain employs TRBV2 and TRBJ2-1; D is unresolved. The CDR3 is made up of 12 amino acids. Trimming stripped 2 bases from V and 9 bases from J, with 8 bases between. Germline lookup yields CDR1 SNHLY and CDR2 FYNNEI. DNA of the CDR3: TGTGCCAGCAGTGAAATAGGGATTGAGCAGTTCTTC. Its protein is CASSEIGIEQFF.

J is TRBJ2-1 and V is TRBV7-3, with D possibly being TRBD1 (6 bases). V lost 6 bases, J lost 9 bases, and 12 bases lay in between. Germline CDR1 is SGHTA and CDR2 is FQGTGA. The CDR3 consists of 12 residues. The CDR3 sequence is CASRVQGGEQFF. DNA for the CDR3: TGTGCCAGCAGAGTACAGGGTGGTGAGCAGTTCTTC.

This clonotype was seen a handful of times. J is TRBJ2-4 and V is TRBV13, with a weak D call TRBD1 (6 bases). V was pared by 5 bases and J by 3 bases, with 17 bases between. Germline values: CDR1 PRHDT, CDR2 FYEKMQ (reference sequence). This CDR3 has 16 amino acids. CDR3 protein: CASSPNEGGSKNIQYF. Written as DNA, the CDR3 is TGTGCCAGCAGCCCTAATGAAGGGGGAAGCAAAAACATTCAGTACTTC.

This clonotype was observed at least ten times. A much larger clone sits a single nucleotide away, making a read error possible. This rearrangement joins TRBV5-6 to TRBJ2-1; the match to TRBD2 covers 10 bases. Germline V gives CDR1 SGHDT, CDR2 YYEEEE. V lost 2 bases to trimming and J lost 2 bases; unmatched junction nucleotides: 1. This CDR3 is built from 15 residues. The CDR3 DNA reads as TGTGCCAGCAGCTTTAGCGGGGGGCCCTACAATGAGCAGTTCTTC. Encoded protein: CASSFSGGPYNEQFF.

This clonotype was recorded at least ten times. J is TRBJ2-7 and V is TRBV28; unclear D gene. The V gene lost 2 bases and the J gene lost 4 bases, with 9 bases spanning the gap. The CDR3 is 13 amino acids. Germline CDR1 and CDR2: MDHEN and SYDVKM. The CDR3 region is CASSLRPPYEQYF. The CDR3 region has the DNA TGTGCCAGCAGTTTAAGGCCGCCGTACGAGCAGTACTTC.

This sequence joins TRBV5-1 and TRBJ2-7; 8 bases fit TRBD1. This CDR3 is built from 15 residues. Germline V gene sequence: CDR1 SGHRS, CDR2 YFSETQ. Unmatched junction bases numbered 7, after V lost 4 bases and J lost 1 base. The CDR3 reads CASSLGTGLSYEQYF. The CDR3, as DNA: TGCGCCAGCAGCCTCGGGACAGGACTTTCCTACGAGCAGTACTTC.

This clonotype was detected only a few times. The rearrangement uses TRBV20-1 and TRBJ2-7; 11 bases are shared with TRBD2. Germline loops: CDR1 DFQATT, CDR2 SNEGSKA (reference sequence). Trimming at V came to 5 bases and at J to 2 bases, leaving 5 bases not matched to a gene. The CDR3 extends over 14 amino acids. The CDR3 spells CSARLAGIAYEQYF. The DNA of the CDR3 is TGCAGTGCTCGACTAGCGGGAATTGCCTACGAGCAGTACTTC.

The chain joins TRBV2 to TRBJ2-3, with 9 bases that match TRBD2. Trimming cost V 6 bases and J 0 bases; bases outside gene matches: 7. Per germline, CDR1 SNHLY and CDR2 FYNNEI. The CDR3 runs 16 residues. The CDR3 DNA sequence: TGTGCCAGCAGATCCCGGACTAGCGCTAGCACAGATACGCAGTATTTT. It is translated as CASRSRTSASTDTQYF. Using reference TRBV2 and TRBJ2-3 for the parts outside the CDR3, the full variable domain is EPEVTQTPSHQVTQMGQEVILRCVPISNHLYFYWYRQILGQKVEFLVSFYNNEISEKSEIFDDQFSVERPDGSNFTLKIRSTKLEDSAMYFCASRSRTSASTDTQYFGPGTRLTVL.